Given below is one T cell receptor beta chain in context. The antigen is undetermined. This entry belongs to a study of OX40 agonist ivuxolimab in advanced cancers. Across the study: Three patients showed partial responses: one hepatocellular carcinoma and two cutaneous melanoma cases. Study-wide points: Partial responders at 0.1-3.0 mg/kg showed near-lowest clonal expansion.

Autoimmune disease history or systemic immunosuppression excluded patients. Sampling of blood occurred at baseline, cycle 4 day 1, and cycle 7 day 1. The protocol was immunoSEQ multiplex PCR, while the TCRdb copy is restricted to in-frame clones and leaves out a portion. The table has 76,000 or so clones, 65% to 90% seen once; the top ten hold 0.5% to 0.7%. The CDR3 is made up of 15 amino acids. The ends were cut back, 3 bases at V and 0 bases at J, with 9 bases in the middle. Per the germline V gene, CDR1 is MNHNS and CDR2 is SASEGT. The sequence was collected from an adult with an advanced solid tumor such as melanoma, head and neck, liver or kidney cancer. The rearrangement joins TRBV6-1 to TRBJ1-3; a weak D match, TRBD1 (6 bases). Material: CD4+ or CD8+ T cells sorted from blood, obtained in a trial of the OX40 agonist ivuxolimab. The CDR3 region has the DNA TGTGCCAGCAGTGATGGGGGCAGCTCTGGAAACACCATATATTTT. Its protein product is CASSDGGSSGNTIYF.